The 19 T cell receptor beta chains below come from one sample, sequenced in a study of blood T cell repertoires in COVID-19 (dated by TCRdb to about 2020). Receptor libraries were prepared by the immunoSEQ multiplex PCR assay. TCRdb obtained this table from immuneACCESS and retained in-frame rearrangements with V and J assigned. These tables miss some clones; where compared with another copy, unresolved V genes account for less than half of the shortfall, and the remainder is unexplained. In all, the sample holds roughly 310,000 clones, and 85% to 90% of those were seen once. The ten top clones hold less than 3.5% of the sample. The sample consisted of peripheral blood. These receptors originate from a woman aged 30 to 39 with COVID-19, enrolled during active disease.

This clone appeared once. The V gene is TRBV19, the J gene TRBJ1-4, with D hard to call. This CDR3 region has 17 residues. Trimming removed 5 bases from V and 0 bases from J, with 16 bases in between. Germline CDR1 and CDR2: LNHDA and SQIVND (reference sequence). The CDR3 spells CASSLRTVVATNEKLFF. The DNA for the CDR3 is TGTGCCAGTAGTCTCAGAACAGTAGTTGCAACTAATGAAAAACTGTTTTTT.

The V and J genes are TRBV6-5 and TRBJ2-7, with a tentative D call TRBD1 (5 bases). V was cut by 6 bases and J by 6 bases, with 12 bases left in between. The CDR3 is 12 amino acids. The germline gives CDR1 MNHEY, CDR2 SVGAGI. CDR3 amino acids: CASRKGRGEQYF. As DNA, the CDR3 is TGTGCCAGCAGGAAGGGTAGGGGCGAGCAGTACTTC.

The gene calls are TRBV5-1 and TRBJ2-3, with TRBD2 identical over 12 bases. Germline CDR1 reads SGHRS; CDR2 reads YFSETQ. This CDR3 is built from 16 residues. Trimming took 0 bases from V and 4 from J; bases not matched to a gene: 3. The chain's CDR3 is CASSLGLAGEADTQYF. As DNA, the CDR3 is TGCGCCAGCAGCTTGGGACTAGCGGGAGAAGCAGATACGCAGTATTTT.

This sequence joins TRBV12-5 and TRBJ1-1; 7 bases fit TRBD1. CDR3 size: 13 residues. V dropped 4 bases and J dropped 4; count of bases not matched to a gene: 3. Germline CDR1 reads LGHNT; CDR2 reads FRNRAP. The CDR3 coding sequence is TGTGCTAGTGGTTCAGGGACAGTCACTGAAGCTTTCTTT. Its protein product is CASGSGTVTEAFF.

The genes are TRBV19 and TRBJ2-7, with 11 bases aligning to TRBD1. The CDR3 loop spans 13 amino acids. V was clipped by 5 bases and J by 3 bases; unmatched bases: 0. The germline V gene has CDR1 LNHDA and CDR2 SQIVND (reference sequence). CDR3 amino acids: CASSGTGGYEQYF. CDR3 DNA sequence: TGTGCCAGTAGTGGGACAGGGGGCTACGAGCAGTACTTC.

The chain is built from TRBV9 and TRBJ1-4; a possible D gene is TRBD1 (6 bases). CDR1 is SGDLS, CDR2 YYNGEE, per germline. The CDR3 contains 16 residues. With 0 bases removed from V and 2 bases from J, the gap between germline ends came to 11 bases. CDR3 amino acids: CASSVVAGGTNEKLFF. The CDR3 DNA reads TGTGCCAGCAGCGTAGTGGCGGGGGGCACTAATGAAAAACTGTTTTTT.

The chain joins TRBV2 to TRBJ2-3; TRBD2 matches at 13 bases. V lost 6 bases and J lost 4; bases outside the gene matches: 10. The CDR3 consists of 17 residues. The germline CDR1 and CDR2 sequences are SNHLY and FYNNEI. The DNA of the CDR3 is TGTGCCAGCAGCCCCGGACTAGCGGGAGCCCCGCCAGATACGCAGTATTTT. Translated: CASSPGLAGAPPDTQYF.

The chain carries TRBV25-1 and TRBJ2-2; 7 positions agree with TRBD1. This CDR3 is built from 17 residues. The J segment lost 1 base and the V segment lost 4 bases, leaving 9 bases of the junction unmatched. Germline values: CDR1 MGHDK, CDR2 SYGVNS. The CDR3 DNA sequence: TGTGCCAGCAGTGGAATCCTTAGGGACAGGAACACCGGGGAGCTGTTTTTT. Residues: CASSGILRDRNTGELFF.

The chain employs TRBV28 and TRBJ1-1; 7 nucleotides agree with TRBD1. The trim removed 7 bases at V and 2 bases at J, leaving 4 bases unmatched. CDR1 and CDR2 (germline): MDHEN, SYDVKM. This CDR3 is built from 13 residues. The chain's CDR3 is CASTGTANTEAFF. The CDR3 coding sequence is TGTGCCAGCACGGGGACAGCTAACACTGAAGCTTTCTTT.

The rearrangement links TRBV9 to TRBJ2-7; the D gene is possibly TRBD1 (6 bases). CDR1 SGDLS and CDR2 YYNGEE come from the germline V gene. V was pared by 4 bases and J by 3 bases, with 17 bases between. The CDR3 is 15 residues long. The CDR3 protein is CASSPRDTNYYEQYF. CDR3 nucleotide sequence: TGTGCCAGCAGCCCAAGGGACACAAACTACTACGAGCAGTACTTC.

This sequence joins TRBV6-5 and TRBJ1-1, with no clear D. Trimming left V 10 bases short and J 7 bases short, with 19 bases between. Germline-derived CDR1 and CDR2 are MNHEY and SVGAGI. The CDR3 is made up of 13 amino acids. For the CDR3, the DNA is TGTGCCACCTCCTTGAGGGTCGTGGATGAAGCTTTCTTT. This gives the protein CATSLRVVDEAFF.

This chain joins TRBV6-5 and TRBJ2-7, with D unresolved. Per germline, CDR1 MNHEY and CDR2 SVGAGI. Trimming removed 2 bases at V and 2 bases at J, with 13 bases between. This CDR3 is built from 15 residues. The CDR3 DNA reads as TGTGCCAGCAGTTACGGCGTCGGAGAACCCTACGAGCAGTACTTC. This sequence encodes CASSYGVGEPYEQYF.

This chain joins TRBV5-6 and TRBJ2-7; D is perhaps TRBD2 (6 bases). V shed 4 bases and J shed 7 bases, with 15 bases lying between them. The CDR3 extends over 13 amino acids. Germline V gene sequence: CDR1 SGHDT, CDR2 YYEEEE. This chain's CDR3 is CASSPPGVGEQYF. The DNA for the CDR3 is TGTGCCAGCAGCCCTCCGGGGGTGGGAGAGCAGTACTTC.

The chain has TRBV7-2 and TRBJ2-1; 7 positions match TRBD1. This CDR3 has 13 amino acids. The germline gives CDR1 SGHTA, CDR2 FQGNSA. V gave up 2 bases and J gave up 7 bases; unmatched junction bases: 2. CDR3 loop: CASSLRDRNEQFF. Written as DNA, the CDR3 is TGTGCCAGCAGCTTACGGGACAGAAATGAGCAGTTCTTC.

The V gene is TRBV13, the J gene TRBJ2-7; TRBD1 agrees at 9 bases. The CDR3 has 16 amino acids. In germline, CDR1 is PRHDT, CDR2 FYEKMQ (reference sequence). The ends lost 4 bases at V and 5 bases at J; junction bases unmatched: 12. The CDR3 sequence is CASSSRTGAANDEQYF. For the CDR3, the DNA is TGTGCCAGCAGCTCCCGGACAGGGGCTGCGAACGACGAGCAGTACTTC.

The chain uses TRBV6-6 and TRBJ2-2; 13 bases agree with TRBD2. The germline CDR1 and CDR2 sequences are MNHNY and SVGAGI (reference sequence). V shed 7 bases and J 0 bases; nucleotides not matched to a gene: 5. This CDR3 contains 17 residues. The CDR3 loop reads CASNRGLAGPNTGELFF. The CDR3 bases are TGTGCCAGCAATCGGGGACTAGCGGGACCGAACACCGGGGAGCTGTTTTTT.

The chain is built from TRBV7-2 and TRBJ2-2; 7 nucleotides align to TRBD2. The CDR3 length is 16 residues. Germline-derived CDR1 and CDR2 are SGHTA and FQGNSA. Trimming at V came to 7 bases and at J to 6 bases, leaving 14 bases not matched to a gene. The CDR3 DNA sequence: TGTGCCAGCACCCCATCCTCTACCCTAGCGGCCGGGGAGCTGTTTTTT. Residues: CASTPSSTLAAGELFF.

This clone was observed once. V gene TRBV6-1 combines with J gene TRBJ1-1, with 9 bases fitting TRBD1. This CDR3 is built from 15 residues. V shed 3 bases and J 4 bases; nucleotides not matched to a gene: 6. Germline V gene sequence: CDR1 MNHNS, CDR2 SASEGT. CDR3 DNA sequence: TGTGCCAGCAGTGACCTAGGACAGGGGAGCACTGAAGCTTTCTTT. Translation gives CASSDLGQGSTEAFF.

The genes are TRBV30 and TRBJ2-7, with TRBD2 matching 11 bases. This CDR3 comprises 10 residues. Germline loops: CDR1 GTSNPN, CDR2 SVGIG (reference sequence). J was trimmed by 11 bases and V by 8 bases; bases with no gene match: 5. DNA for the CDR3: TGTGCCGGGGGACTAGCGGTGAAGTACTTC. Translating gives CAGGLAVKYF. The complete variable domain, with remaining parts taken from reference TRBV30 and TRBJ2-7, reads SQTIHQWPATLVQPVGSPLSLECTVEGTSNPNLYWYRQAAGRGLQLLFYSVGIGQISSEVPQNLSASRPQDRQFILSSKKLLLSDSGFYLCAGGLAVKYFGPGTRLTVT.